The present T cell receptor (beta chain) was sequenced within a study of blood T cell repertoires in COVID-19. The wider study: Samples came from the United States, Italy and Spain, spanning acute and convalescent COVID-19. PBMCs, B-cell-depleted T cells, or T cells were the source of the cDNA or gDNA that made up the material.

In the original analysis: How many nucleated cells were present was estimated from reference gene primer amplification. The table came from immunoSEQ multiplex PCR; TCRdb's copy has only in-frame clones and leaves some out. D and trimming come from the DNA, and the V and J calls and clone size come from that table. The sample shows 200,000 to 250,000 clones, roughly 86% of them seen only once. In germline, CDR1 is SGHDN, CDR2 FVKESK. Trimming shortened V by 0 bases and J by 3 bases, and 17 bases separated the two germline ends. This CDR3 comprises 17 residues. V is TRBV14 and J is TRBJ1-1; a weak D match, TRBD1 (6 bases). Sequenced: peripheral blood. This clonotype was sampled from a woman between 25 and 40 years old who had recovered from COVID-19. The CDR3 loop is CASSQEVTGWVYTEAFF. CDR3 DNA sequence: TGTGCCAGCAGCCAAGAAGTTACAGGGTGGGTGTACACTGAAGCTTTCTTT.